This T cell receptor (beta chain) was profiled in a study of cytomegalovirus exposure and HLA in healthy donors. Donors consisted of healthy bone marrow donors. The study ran its PCR with 60 Vbeta and 13 Jbeta primers. The data were produced by immunoSEQ multiplex PCR, yet TCRdb's version contains in-frame clones alone and is incomplete. In the table there are about 140,000 clones, roughly 75% of which are singletons. Material: PBMCs. The receptor was derived from a female donor in good health and CMV-seronegative.

This CDR3 is CASSYQLGASQAYEQYF. The DNA for the CDR3 is TGTGCCAGCAGTTATCAACTTGGGGCTTCCCAGGCCTACGAGCAGTACTTC. V gene TRBV27 combines with J gene TRBJ2-7; a weak D match, TRBD1 (5 bases). V was trimmed by 4 bases and J by 2 bases, leaving 21 bases between them. The CDR3 is made up of 17 amino acids. Germline CDR1 and CDR2: MNHEY and SMNVEV (reference sequence).